Listed below are T cell receptor beta chains from one sample, sequenced in a study of vaccination and CD4 T cells after COVID-19. MiXCR, run by TCRdb on the PCR reads, gives a single entry per CDR3 protein. The table records approximately 20,000 distinct CDR3 sequences, approximately 33% of them present only once. The antigens for these receptors are not known. The material sequenced was cultured CD4+ T cells from blood. All receptors come from a human donor with COVID-19. Each CDR3 is given with its conserved first and last residue. D genes are given only for firm matches. Part of the rows lack a size; the others show once, few, many or a class for expanded clones.

V	D	J	size	DNA	CDR3
TRBV6-1	-	TRBJ2-1	-	TGTGCCAGCCGGTCAGGTGGAGTCTCCCGCGAGCAGTTCTTC	CASRSGGVSREQFF
TRBV7-9	-	TRBJ2-3	medium-sized	TGTGCCAGCAGCTTAACATCTCGGTCAGGTGCGAGCACAGATACGCAGTATTTT	CASSLTSRSGASTDTQYF
TRBV20-1	TRBD1	TRBJ1-4	few	TGCAGTGCTGGGGGACAGGGAAATGAAAAACTGTTTTTT	CSAGGQGNEKLFF
TRBV20-1	-	TRBJ2-1	-	TGCAGTGCTAGGGGCAGGAAATACAATGAGCAGTTCTTC	CSARGRKYNEQFF
TRBV25-1	-	TRBJ2-2	few	TGTGCCAGCAGTGAATCAAGGACCCGCACCGGGGAGCTGTTTTTT	CASSESRTRTGELFF
TRBV5-1	-	TRBJ2-5	few	TGCGCCAGCAGCCCCCGACAGGCGGGCGAGACCCAGTACTTC	CASSPRQAGETQYF
TRBV5-6	-	TRBJ1-2	few	TGTGCCAGCAGCTTGGAACAGACAACTACTGGCTACACCTTC	CASSLEQTTTGYTF
TRBV11-2	-	TRBJ2-5	-	TGTGCCAGCAGCTTAGATCGGGCCAACTTCGAGACCCAGTACTTC	CASSLDRANFETQYF
TRBV6-2/TRBV6-3	-	TRBJ2-5	-	TGTGCCAGCAGTTACGGACATGTTCAAGAGACCCAGTACTTC	CASSYGHVQETQYF
TRBV20-1	-	TRBJ2-4	-	TGCAGTGCTGCAACTCCAGGGTCCGGAGCCAAAAACATTCAGTACTTC	CSAATPGSGAKNIQYF
TRBV5-5	TRBD1	TRBJ1-1	-	TGTGCCAGCAGCATAAAGCCGGGACAGGCCCCCGAAGCTTTCTTT	CASSIKPGQAPEAFF
TRBV7-3	TRBD2	TRBJ2-3	few	TGTGCCAGCAGCTTACTGGCGGGGGGGACAGATACGCAGTATTTT	CASSLLAGGTDTQYF
TRBV11-3	TRBD1	TRBJ2-7	-	TGTGCCAGCAGTGCTCAGGGGGACGAGCAGTACTTC	CASSAQGDEQYF
TRBV7-6	-	TRBJ1-1	-	TGTGCCAGCAGCTTAGCAGGGGCGAACACTGAAGCTTTCTTT	CASSLAGANTEAFF
TRBV6-5	-	TRBJ1-1	few	TGTGCCAGCAGTTACCGACAGGAGGGAAGGTATGAAGCTTTCTTT	CASSYRQEGRYEAFF
TRBV6-1	TRBD1	TRBJ1-4	-	TGTGCCAGCAGCTTTAGGACAGGGTCTGAAAAACTGTTTTTT	CASSFRTGSEKLFF
TRBV6-1	TRBD1	TRBJ1-4	few	TGTGCCAGCATCACAGGGGGTGGTAATGAAAAACTGTTTTTT	CASITGGGNEKLFF
TRBV2	TRBD1	TRBJ1-4	-	TGTGCCAGCAGTGACAGGGGGAATGAAAAACTGTTTTTT	CASSDRGNEKLFF
TRBV6-1	TRBD1	TRBJ1-3	few	TGTGCCAGCAGTCCTGGACAGGGATACACCATATATTTT	CASSPGQGYTIYF
TRBV5-4	TRBD2	TRBJ2-7	once	TGTGCCAGCAGCTTGGGCGGGGGGAGTACCTACGAGCAGTACTTC	CASSLGGGSTYEQYF
TRBV29-1	-	TRBJ2-3	-	TGCAGCGTTTCCCACTCGACAGGTTTGTCGACAGATACGCAGTATTTT	CSVSHSTGLSTDTQYF
TRBV5-4	-	TRBJ1-2	-	TGTGCCAGCAGCTTGCCAGGCTATGGCTACACCTTC	CASSLPGYGYTF
TRBV7-2	TRBD2	TRBJ2-5	-	TGTGCCAGCAGCTTAGTTAGCGGGGGGGCTCAGACCCAGTACTTC	CASSLVSGGAQTQYF
TRBV7-2	-	TRBJ2-7	-	TGTGCCAGCAGCAGGGACAACTACGAGCAGTACTTC	CASSRDNYEQYF
TRBV30	-	TRBJ1-6	few	TGTGCCTGCCATGGGGCAGGGAGCTCCTATAATTCACCCCTCCACTTT	CACHGAGSSYNSPLHF
TRBV27	TRBD1	TRBJ2-1	-	TGTGCCAGCAGTACGGGACAGGGGGTTAATGAGCAGTTCTTC	CASSTGQGVNEQFF
TRBV18	-	TRBJ1-1	-	TGTGCCAGCTCACAAGCAGAGAACACTGAAGCTTTCTTT	CASSQAENTEAFF
TRBV6-2/TRBV6-3	-	TRBJ1-1	-	TGTGCCAGCAGTTATGTAATGAACACTGAAGCTTTCTTT	CASSYVMNTEAFF
TRBV10-3	-	TRBJ2-5	-	TGTGCCATCAGTGTTGTCGGCCAAGAGACCCAGTACTTC	CAISVVGQETQYF
TRBV6-4	-	TRBJ1-1	-	TGTGCCAGCAGCCAGCACCGACCATACCGGGGGGGCACTGAAGCTTTCTTT	CASSQHRPYRGGTEAFF
TRBV27	-	TRBJ2-2	-	TGTGCCAGCAGGGGGGACCGAAGGAACACCGGGGAGCTGTTTTTT	CASRGDRRNTGELFF
TRBV6-2/TRBV6-3	TRBD1	TRBJ1-5	-	TGTGCCAGCAGTGAAAAACAGGGGTCTACCGTTCAGCCCCAGCATTTT	CASSEKQGSTVQPQHF
TRBV9	TRBD2	TRBJ2-3	-	TGTGCCAGCAGCGTTGGACTAGCTGGCACCGATACGCAGTATTTT	CASSVGLAGTDTQYF
TRBV2	-	TRBJ1-4	few	TGTGCCAGCAGTGAAGTGGATGAAAAACTGTTTTTT	CASSEVDEKLFF
TRBV6-1	-	TRBJ2-7	-	TGTGCCAGCAGTGTCGGTGGGGTACAGGCCGAGCAGTACTTC	CASSVGGVQAEQYF
TRBV9	-	TRBJ1-2	-	TGTGCCAGCAGCACTCCACGGAATGGCTACACCTTC	CASSTPRNGYTF
TRBV5-4	-	TRBJ2-1	-	TGTGCCAGCAGCTTTCAGCTGCTGGGGGAGGATGAGCAGTTCTTC	CASSFQLLGEDEQFF
TRBV6-1	-	TRBJ1-2	few	TGTGCCAGCAGTCGTGTGGGGAACTATGGCTACACCTTC	CASSRVGNYGYTF
TRBV15	TRBD1	TRBJ2-5	few	TGTGCCACCAGCACCCGGGACAGGGAAGAGACCCAGTACTTC	CATSTRDREETQYF
TRBV27	-	TRBJ1-2	-	TGTGTCAGCAGTTTATCGACGTCCCTAAGGAGGGATGGCTACACCTTC	CVSSLSTSLRRDGYTF
TRBV24-1	TRBD1	TRBJ1-2	medium-sized	TGTGCCACCAGTGATTGGGACAGGTCGGGAGGGATGATCAACTATGGCTACACCTTC	CATSDWDRSGGMINYGYTF
TRBV5-4	-	TRBJ1-1	few	TGTGCCAGCAGCTGGGAGGACACTGAAGCTTTCTTT	CASSWEDTEAFF
TRBV2	-	TRBJ2-1	-	TGTGCCAGCGCTCCCCCTTTAAGCGGACCGGAGCAGTTCTTC	CASAPPLSGPEQFF
TRBV20-1	TRBD1	TRBJ1-6	few	TGCAGTGCTAGAATGACGGACAGGGAGATTAGTAATTCACCCCTCCACTTT	CSARMTDREISNSPLHF
TRBV6-1	-	TRBJ2-4	few	TGTGCCAGCAGCCCTGGGCAAAACATTCAGTACTTC	CASSPGQNIQYF
TRBV20-1	-	TRBJ1-4	-	TGCAGTGCCAACTTACCGGGACGGCCGAATGAAAAACTGTTTTTT	CSANLPGRPNEKLFF
TRBV7-2	TRBD2	TRBJ2-3	few	TGTGCCAGCAGCTTCCAGCGGGGGGGTGCAGATACGCAGTATTTT	CASSFQRGGADTQYF
TRBV24-1	TRBD1	TRBJ2-1	few	TGTGCCACCAGTGCAGGGGGCTCCTACAATGAGCAGTTCTTC	CATSAGGSYNEQFF
TRBV20-1	TRBD2	TRBJ2-3	-	TGCAGTGCTAGAGGGAGACTAGCGGGGGGGGCAGATACGCAGTATTTT	CSARGRLAGGADTQYF